This TCR beta chain was recovered during a study of CD8+CD57+ T cells in acquired aplastic anemia. Study-level information: The DNA of sorted CD4+ and CD8+ cells averaged around 3 ug.

Per germline, CDR1 PRHDT and CDR2 FYEKMQ (reference sequence). V lost 6 bases to trimming and J lost 16 bases, with 25 bases between them. The CDR3 is 14 residues long. It was genomic DNA that served as the template for profiling TCR beta VDJ and CDR3. TCRdb processed the reads anew with MiXCR; each CDR3 protein has one entry. The sample lists around 400,000 distinct CDR3 sequences; under 80% were seen once. The sequenced sample was sorted CD4+, CD8+, or CD8+CD57+ T cells (not recorded which) from PBMCs. This chain links TRBV13 with TRBJ1-5, with D possibly being TRBD1 (5 bases). This receptor was obtained from a human donor in good health, serving as a control. CDR3 nucleotide sequence: TGTGCCAGCAGTTGGGGATGGGGCGGTCAGCCCCTCCATTTT. It specifies CASSWGWGGQPLHF.